This is a list of T cell receptor beta chains from one sample in a study of T cell responses to AZD1222 COVID-19 vaccine. Clones were sequenced by immunoSEQ multiplex PCR, and TCRdb holds only the in-frame ones, with some missing. This table has about 100,000 clones, 85% to 90% appearing once. The sequenced sample was peripheral blood, obtained on day 0 of AZD1222 vaccination. The source of these receptors is an adult in good health. CDR3s include the opening cysteine and the closing phenylalanine or tryptophan. A D gene is named only where the DNA matches it firmly. Clone size is not always given. Where it is, it says once, few, many or a class for expanded clones.

V: TRBV7-2
D: -
J: TRBJ2-2
length: 15
size: -
DNA: TGTGCCAGCAGCTTAGCGGGGGTCGGCACCGGGGAGCTGTTTTTT
CDR3: CASSLAGVGTGELFF

V: TRBV4-2
D: -
J: TRBJ1-6
length: 16
size: -
DNA: TGTGCCAGCAGCCAAGTCGGCATCTCCTATAATTCACCCCTCCACTTT
CDR3: CASSQVGISYNSPLHF

V: TRBV2
D: -
J: TRBJ1-2
length: 13
size: -
DNA: TGTGCCAGCACCGCAGGCTCTAACTATGGCTACACCTTC
CDR3: CASTAGSNYGYTF

V: TRBV6-5
D: -
J: TRBJ1-2
length: 14
size: -
DNA: TGTGCCAGCAGTTACTCTCTAGCTAACTATGGCTACACCTTC
CDR3: CASSYSLANYGYTF

V: TRBV11-2
D: -
J: TRBJ2-1
length: 14
size: -
DNA: TGTGCCAGCAGTACTAGGCGTCGGCGGAATGAGCAGTTCTTC
CDR3: CASSTRRRRNEQFF

V: TRBV5-4
D: -
J: TRBJ2-6
length: 16
size: once
DNA: TGTGCCAGCAGCCTCACGGCGGGCTCTGGGGCCAACGTCCTGACTTTC
CDR3: CASSLTAGSGANVLTF

V: TRBV7-9
D: -
J: TRBJ2-1
length: 14
size: -
DNA: TGTGCCAGCAGCTCCGGACAAACCTACAATGAGCAGTTCTTC
CDR3: CASSSGQTYNEQFF

V: TRBV5-1
D: -
J: TRBJ2-1
length: 15
size: once
DNA: TGCGCCAGCAGCTTGGAACCTCTTCCTAGCAATGAGCAGTTCTTC
CDR3: CASSLEPLPSNEQFF

V: TRBV9
D: TRBD2
J: TRBJ2-7
length: 16
size: -
DNA: TGTGCCAGCAGCCCCCGGACTAGCGGGACCTCCTACGAGCAGTACTTC
CDR3: CASSPRTSGTSYEQYF

V: TRBV28
D: TRBD1
J: TRBJ1-2
length: 16
size: -
DNA: TGTGCCAGCCCGGACAGGATAACCTCGGGAGACTATGGCTACACCTTC
CDR3: CASPDRITSGDYGYTF

V: TRBV27
D: -
J: TRBJ1-1
length: 14
size: -
DNA: TGTGCCAGCAGTGTAGTGGGAGGGAACACTGAAGCTTTCTTT
CDR3: CASSVVGGNTEAFF

V: TRBV11-2
D: -
J: TRBJ2-5
length: 14
size: -
DNA: TGTGCCAGCAGCTTTCGGGGGACCCAAGAGACCCAGTACTTC
CDR3: CASSFRGTQETQYF

V: TRBV6-5
D: -
J: TRBJ1-1
length: 15
size: few
DNA: TGTGCCAGCAGTTATAATCCTAGCGGGAACACTGAAGCTTTCTTT
CDR3: CASSYNPSGNTEAFF

V: TRBV19
D: TRBD1
J: TRBJ1-2
length: 14
size: few
DNA: TGTGCCAGTGCGACCTCACAGGGGGCGCGTGGCTACACCTTC
CDR3: CASATSQGARGYTF

V: TRBV27
D: -
J: TRBJ2-2
length: 14
size: -
DNA: TGTGCCAGCAGTTTGTTTGGTAACACCGGGGAGCTGTTTTTT
CDR3: CASSLFGNTGELFF

V: TRBV5-1
D: -
J: TRBJ1-2
length: 12
size: -
DNA: TGCGCCAGCAGCTTGGATGGCTATGGCTACACCTTC
CDR3: CASSLDGYGYTF

V: TRBV6-5
D: TRBD1
J: TRBJ1-3
length: 15
size: -
DNA: TGTGCCACTCGGACAGGGGCCTTCTCTGGAAACACCATATATTTT
CDR3: CATRTGAFSGNTIYF

V: TRBV28
D: TRBD1
J: TRBJ2-1
length: 17
size: -
DNA: TGTGCCAGCAACAGTATCCCCGGGACAGAGGGTTCGATTGAGCAGTTCTTC
CDR3: CASNSIPGTEGSIEQFF

V: TRBV10-1
D: -
J: TRBJ2-7
length: 13
size: -
DNA: TGCGCCAGCAGTGCAGGCAGGGGCTACGAGCAGTACTTC
CDR3: CASSAGRGYEQYF

V: TRBV12-3/TRBV12-4
D: -
J: TRBJ1-5
length: 13
size: -
DNA: TGTGCCAGCAGTTTCGGAGGGTATCAGCCCCAGCATTTT
CDR3: CASSFGGYQPQHF